A single sample is the source of the 28 T cell receptor beta chains below, sequenced in a study of response to subunit inactivated influenza vaccine. Using its own MiXCR run on the RT-PCR reads, TCRdb lists one record per CDR3 protein. The sample yields 800,000 or so distinct CDR3 sequences, around 20% seen once. The sequencing here drew on PBMCs from blood, taken roughly 5 days after vaccination. These receptors were collected from a man in his forties or fifties who received an inactivated influenza vaccine.

This chain uses TRBV4-2 with TRBJ1-1; D is undetermined. Germline V lookup: CDR1 LGHNA, CDR2 YNFKEQ. V was trimmed by 2 bases and J by 6 bases, leaving 16 bases between them. The CDR3 totals 15 residues. The CDR3 loop is CASSQQTPLDPEAFF. As DNA, the CDR3 is TGTGCCAGCAGCCAACAGACCCCCCTGGACCCTGAAGCTTTCTTT.

In this sample, this clonotype turned up a few times. V is TRBV20-1 and J is TRBJ2-3; D remains ambiguous. Germline CDR1 DFQATT, CDR2 SNEGSKA (reference sequence). With 1 base removed from V and 2 bases from J, the gap between germline ends came to 13 bases. This CDR3 spans 15 amino acids. In DNA, the CDR3 is TGCAGTGCTAGAGTTACTCTTCGGCTCACAGATACGCAGTATTTT. Its protein is CSARVTLRLTDTQYF.

This clonotype has more than one count but fewer than ten. The rearrangement uses TRBV5-1 and TRBJ2-5; D is possibly TRBD2 (5 bases). With 0 bases removed from V and 5 bases from J, the gap between germline ends came to 17 bases. The CDR3 is made up of 16 amino acids. Germline-derived CDR1 and CDR2 are SGHRS and YFSETQ. CDR3 sequence (DNA): TGCGCCAGCAGCTTGGGAAGCGGCGGGCCTTTGGAGACCCAGTACTTC. This translates into CASSLGSGGPLETQYF.

The chain carries TRBV20-1 and TRBJ2-3; TRBD2 matches 12 bases. V was pared by 5 bases and J by 1 base, with 7 bases of the junction left unmatched. The CDR3 is 16 amino acids. CDR1 is DFQATT and CDR2 is SNEGSKA in the germline V gene (reference sequence). In DNA, the CDR3 is TGCAGTGCTGGACCGACTAGCGGGGGCGGCACAGATACGCAGTATTTT. This translates into CSAGPTSGGGTDTQYF.

This clonotype showed up just a few times. V usage is TRBV6-1 and J usage is TRBJ1-1; 10 bases are shared with TRBD1. This CDR3 has 16 residues. V lost 6 bases to trimming and J lost 0 bases; unmatched junction nucleotides: 7. Germline CDR1 reads MNHNS; CDR2 reads SASEGT. Here the CDR3 DNA reads TGTGCCAGCAGGCCCGAGGGACAGGGGATGAACACTGAAGCTTTCTTT. This translates into CASRPEGQGMNTEAFF.

This sequence joins TRBV25-1 and TRBJ2-5; 8 bases align to TRBD1. V dropped 3 bases and J dropped 7; count of bases not matched to a gene: 10. The CDR3 sequence is 15 residues long. Germline-derived CDR1 and CDR2 are MGHDK and SYGVNS. CDR3 amino acids: CASSDRATGTGTQYF. Written as DNA, the CDR3 is TGTGCCAGCAGTGACCGCGCGACAGGGACAGGGACCCAGTACTTC.

This clonotype came up a few times. The chain is built from TRBV20-1 and TRBJ2-3; 8 bases fit TRBD1. The V segment lost 3 bases and the J segment 1 base; nucleotides outside the gene matches: 3. Per the germline V gene, CDR1 is DFQATT and CDR2 is SNEGSKA (reference sequence). The CDR3 length is 14 residues. The CDR3 reads CSARDRAGTDTQYF. For the CDR3, the DNA is TGCAGTGCTAGGGACAGGGCCGGCACAGATACGCAGTATTTT.

A few counts support this clonotype. The V and J genes are TRBV10-3 and TRBJ2-3, with no clear D. The germline gives CDR1 ENHRY, CDR2 SYGVKD. The CDR3 runs 16 residues. V dropped 2 bases and J dropped 0 bases, with 12 bases sitting between them. This chain's CDR3 is CAISEQGRPSTDTQYF. The CDR3 coding sequence is TGTGCCATCAGTGAGCAAGGGCGGCCTAGCACAGATACGCAGTATTTT.

This clonotype was observed a single time. One base away lies a much larger clone, so this may be a sequencing read error. V is TRBV10-3 and J is TRBJ2-2, with D possibly being TRBD2 (5 bases). The V gene's germline CDR1 is ENHRY and CDR2 SYGVKD. The CDR3 has 14 residues. V was trimmed by 11 bases and J by 0 bases, leaving 13 bases between them. This CDR3 reads CAARTESNTGELFF. DNA for the CDR3: TGTGCCGCCCGGACTGAATCGAACACCGGGGAGCTGTTTTTT.

This clonotype was counted between two and nine times. CDR3 coding DNA: TGCAGTGCTAGAGATAACCTGAAGGGCTATGGCTACACCTTC. Its translation is CSARDNLKGYGYTF. The chain recombines TRBV20-1 with TRBJ1-2, with D unresolved. The CDR3 consists of 14 residues. In germline, CDR1 is DFQATT, CDR2 SNEGSKA (reference sequence). Trimming took off 0 bases at V and 4 bases at J, with 12 bases between the two ends.

DNA for the CDR3: TGCGCCAGCAGCTTACGACTCTCGGGCTCAGATACGCAGTATTTT. This codes for CASSLRLSGSDTQYF. This chain joins TRBV5-1 and TRBJ2-3, with no clear D. V shed 2 bases and J shed 4 bases, with 14 bases lying between them. Looked up from germline, CDR1 is SGHRS and CDR2 is YFSETQ. The CDR3 is made up of 15 amino acids.

The rearrangement uses TRBV7-2 and TRBJ2-2; D gene ambiguous. Trimming removed 0 bases from V and 12 bases from J, with 8 bases in between. The CDR3 covers 12 residues. Germline assignment: CDR1 SGHTA and CDR2 FQGNSA. The CDR3 region is CASSLAPDKLFF. The DNA of the CDR3 is TGTGCCAGCAGCTTAGCACCGGATAAGCTGTTTTTT.

This clonotype was picked up a small number of times. The V gene is TRBV18, the J gene TRBJ2-5; 13 positions match TRBD2. The germline gives CDR1 KGHSH, CDR2 LQKENI. The CDR3 consists of 16 residues. Losses at the gene ends were 0 bases for V and 5 bases for J; bases not matched to a gene: 3. The DNA of the CDR3 is TGTGCCAGCTCACCACCGACTAGCGGGAGGAGGGAGACCCAGTACTTC. This encodes CASSPPTSGRRETQYF.

Comments on this clonotype: This likely comes from a read error, as the CDR3 has no conserved phenylalanine or tryptophan at its end. V and J are TRBV25-1 and TRBJ2-3, with TRBD2 matching 8 bases. The CDR3 sequence is 16 residues long. J lost 2 bases, V lost 3 bases, and 7 bases had no gene match. The germline gives CDR1 MGHDK, CDR2 SYGVNS. The CDR3 protein is CASSDGGAWDTDTQYL. CDR3 bases: TGTGCCAGCAGTGACGGGGGGGCGTGGGACACAGATACGCAGTATCTT.

This clonotype was recorded a few times. The V call is TRBV10-3, the J call TRBJ2-3; D possibly corresponds to TRBD2 (5 bases). The germline gives CDR1 ENHRY, CDR2 SYGVKD. The CDR3 length is 17 residues. V was cut by 4 bases and J by 2 bases, with 19 bases left in between. This chain's CDR3 is CAISVGVNSGSTDTQYF. The CDR3 DNA sequence: TGTGCCATCAGTGTCGGCGTAAACAGCGGTTCCACAGATACGCAGTATTTT.

V and J are TRBV12-3 or TRBV12-4 and TRBJ1-2; 7 bases map to TRBD1. The trim removed 7 bases at V and 4 bases at J, leaving 15 bases unmatched. The CDR3 runs to 16 residues. The CDR3 loop reads CASTITEKGAGYGYTF. CDR3 DNA sequence: TGTGCCAGCACTATCACCGAGAAGGGGGCAGGCTATGGCTACACCTTC.

This clonotype was counted between two and nine times. This chain joins TRBV20-1 and TRBJ2-6; D possibly corresponds to TRBD1 (5 bases). Germline CDR1 DFQATT, CDR2 SNEGSKA (reference sequence). V was shortened by 0 bases and J by 0 bases, with 9 bases between the two germline ends. The CDR3 is 16 residues long. The CDR3 bases are TGCAGTGCTAGAGATGGGGCATACTCTGGGGCCAACGTCCTGACTTTC. Its translation: CSARDGAYSGANVLTF.

This clonotype was detected a few times. The rearrangement joins TRBV15 to TRBJ2-7, with D unresolved. The CDR3 has 17 residues. Trimming removed 3 bases at V and 0 bases at J, with 18 bases between. Germline V gives CDR1 LNHNV, CDR2 YYDKDF (reference sequence). This CDR3 is CATSRRRDGVLSYEQYF. For the CDR3, the DNA is TGTGCCACCAGCAGGAGAAGGGATGGAGTCCTCTCCTACGAGCAGTACTTC.

The sample holds a few counts of this clonotype. V gene TRBV4-2 combines with J gene TRBJ2-7, with a possible D match to TRBD2 (6 bases). The germline CDR1 and CDR2 sequences are LGHNA and YNFKEQ. This CDR3 is built from 14 residues. V lost 3 bases, J lost 6 bases, and 15 bases lay in between. CDR3 in DNA: TGTGCCAGCAGCCAGGAGGGACCCCCGTCCGAGCAGTACTTC. It yields the protein CASSQEGPPSEQYF.

In this sample, this clonotype turned up many times. This chain connects TRBV7-2 to TRBJ2-7; 11 positions match TRBD2. This CDR3 region has 15 residues. CDR1 SGHTA and CDR2 FQGNSA come from the germline V gene. V lost 1 base and J lost 4; bases outside the gene matches: 3. The CDR3 loop reads CASSLVAGGKYEQYF. In DNA, the CDR3 is TGTGCCAGCAGCTTAGTAGCGGGAGGGAAATACGAGCAGTACTTC. The whole variable domain, filled in from reference TRBV7-2 and TRBJ2-7, reads GAGVSQSPSNKVTEKGKDVELRCDPISGHTALYWYRQSLGQGLEFLIYFQGNSAPDKSGLPSDRFSAERTGGSVSTLTIQRTQQEDSAVYLCASSLVAGGKYEQYFGPGTRLTVT.

This clonotype has more than one count but fewer than ten. V and J are TRBV15 and TRBJ2-7; TRBD2 matches at 7 bases. The CDR3 sequence is 15 residues long. V shed 0 bases and J 3 bases; nucleotides not matched to a gene: 5. Germline V lookup: CDR1 LNHNV, CDR2 YYDKDF (reference sequence). CDR3 in amino acids: CATSRDRRGSYEQYF. The DNA of the CDR3 is TGTGCCACCAGCAGAGATCGACGCGGGAGCTACGAGCAGTACTTC.

J is TRBJ1-5 and V is TRBV20-1; possible D gene TRBD1, 5 bases. The V end lost 0 bases, the J end lost 5 bases, and 17 bases lay between the germline ends. The CDR3 consists of 16 residues. Germline loops: CDR1 DFQATT, CDR2 SNEGSKA (reference sequence). CDR3 amino acids: CSAREPRGGDDQPQHF. The CDR3 DNA sequence: TGCAGTGCTAGAGAACCACGGGGCGGCGATGATCAGCCCCAGCATTTT.

There are a few counts of this clonotype. The chain combines TRBV2 with TRBJ2-1, with D unclear. V lost 6 bases and J 10 bases, leaving 16 bases between the germline ends. The CDR3 spans 13 residues. Per the germline V gene, CDR1 is SNHLY and CDR2 is FYNNEI. The DNA of the CDR3 is TGTGCCAGCAGGGCCGGGCCGAAAAGGGAGCAGTTCTTC. It encodes CASRAGPKREQFF.

This clonotype came up a few times. The rearrangement links TRBV6-5 to TRBJ2-3; no definite D call. V lost 0 bases to trimming and J lost 0 bases, with 7 bases between them. Germline assignment: CDR1 MNHEY and CDR2 SVGAGI. The CDR3 spans 15 residues. In DNA, the CDR3 is TGTGCCAGCAGTTACTCAAGGTTTAGCACAGATACGCAGTATTTT. It encodes CASSYSRFSTDTQYF.

The chain is built from TRBV20-1 and TRBJ2-3, with TRBD1 as a possible D gene (5 bases). V dropped 1 base and J dropped 2 bases, with 10 bases sitting between them. Germline CDR1 reads DFQATT; CDR2 reads SNEGSKA (reference sequence). This CDR3 has 14 residues. CDR3 in amino acids: CSARARGFTDTQYF. Here the CDR3 DNA reads TGCAGTGCTAGAGCTAGGGGTTTCACAGATACGCAGTATTTT.

The chain is built from TRBV6-2 or TRBV6-3 and TRBJ2-2; either TRBD1 or TRBD2 may supply D (6 bases each). V lost 5 bases and J 3 bases, leaving 13 bases between the germline ends. Germline CDR1 is MNHEY and CDR2 is SVGEGT. The CDR3 runs 15 residues. CDR3 DNA sequence: TGTGCCAGCAGTGACTGGGGGGCCCACACCGGGGAGCTGTTTTTT. As protein: CASSDWGAHTGELFF.

This clonotype was picked up one time. The chain is built from TRBV12-3 or TRBV12-4 and TRBJ2-3, with 8 bases identical to TRBD2. The CDR3 extends over 13 amino acids. V lost 8 bases to trimming and J lost 6 bases; unmatched junction nucleotides: 7. The CDR3 loop reads CASGRGGADTQYF. DNA for the CDR3: TGTGCCAGCGGCCGGGGGGGCGCCGATACGCAGTATTTT.

The chain has TRBV5-1 and TRBJ2-7, with D unclear. V shed 0 bases and J shed 5 bases, with 15 bases lying between them. This CDR3 has 15 amino acids. Germline V gene sequence: CDR1 SGHRS, CDR2 YFSETQ. CDR3 in amino acids: CASSLADASRDEQYF. Written as DNA, the CDR3 is TGCGCCAGCAGCTTGGCAGACGCCTCTAGGGACGAGCAGTACTTC. Looking up the rest from reference TRBV5-1 and TRBJ2-7 gives the full variable domain: KAGVTQTPRYLIKTRGQQVTLSCSPISGHRSVSWYQQTPGQGLQFLFEYFSETQRNKGNFPGRFSGRQFSNSRSEMNVSTLELGDSALYLCASSLADASRDEQYFGPGTRLTVT.